The 29 T cell receptor beta chains given below trace back to one sample, sequenced in a study of neoadjuvant nivolumab and ipilimumab in lung cancer. The data were produced by immunoSEQ multiplex PCR, yet TCRdb's version contains in-frame clones alone and is incomplete. The repertoire holds 30,000 to 35,000 clones, under 95% seen once, with approximately 2.2% in the top ten. This sample comprised peripheral blood, obtained after neoadjuvant nivolumab, alone or with ipilimumab, at or shortly before surgery. All receptors derive from an adult with non-small cell lung cancer.

The chain is built from TRBV9 and TRBJ1-3; possibly TRBD1 for D (5 bases). V was shortened by 1 base and J by 0 bases, with 8 bases between the two germline ends. Germline CDR1 is SGDLS and CDR2 is YYNGEE. This CDR3 contains 15 residues. The CDR3 here is CASSVLGVSGNTIYF. The CDR3 nucleotides read TGTGCCAGCAGCGTATTAGGGGTCTCTGGAAACACCATATATTTT.

The chain couples TRBV29-1 to TRBJ2-5; 9 bases agree with TRBD2. The CDR3 has 13 residues. CDR1 is SQVTM and CDR2 is ANQGSEA in the germline V gene. The junction had 5 bases not matched to a gene; V was cut back by 3 bases and J by 6 bases. The CDR3, as DNA: TGCAGCGTTGAGGCTAGCGGGATAAAGACCCAGTACTTC. Amino acids: CSVEASGIKTQYF.

The J gene is TRBJ1-1, the V gene TRBV27; D not resolved. V was pared by 5 bases and J by 1 base, with 14 bases between. The CDR3 totals 15 residues. Looked up from germline, CDR1 is MNHEY and CDR2 is SMNVEV (reference sequence). This CDR3 is CASSPIATPNTEAFF. The CDR3 bases are TGTGCCAGCAGTCCGATTGCGACACCGAACACTGAAGCTTTCTTT.

The V call is TRBV5-1, the J call TRBJ1-2; D possibly corresponds to TRBD1 (6 bases). Trimming left V 3 bases short and J 5 bases short, with 11 bases between. CDR1 and CDR2 from the germline V gene are SGHRS and YFSETQ. This CDR3 has 13 residues. CDR3: CASSSLQGYGYTF. In nucleotides, the CDR3 is TGCGCCAGCAGCTCGCTCCAGGGGTATGGCTACACCTTC.

This chain joins TRBV9 and TRBJ2-5, with 10 bases aligning to TRBD2. The CDR3 consists of 18 residues. The V and J ends lost 0 bases and 2 bases, in that order; junction bases with no gene match: 10. Germline CDR1 and CDR2: SGDLS and YYNGEE. CDR3 sequence (DNA): TGTGCCAGCAGCGTAGGGGCTAGCGGGAGAATGGGGCAAGAGACCCAGTACTTC. Its protein product is CASSVGASGRMGQETQYF.

V is TRBV5-5 and J is TRBJ2-3; the D gene is possibly TRBD2 (6 bases). The CDR3 spans 16 residues. Per germline, CDR1 SGHKS and CDR2 YYEKEE (reference sequence). The V end was cut by 2 bases, the J end by 3 bases, with 16 bases between. The CDR3 protein is CASSFLAQEGTDTQYF. CDR3 in DNA: TGTGCCAGCAGCTTTCTAGCTCAGGAGGGGACAGATACGCAGTATTTT.

This chain links TRBV6-5 with TRBJ2-1; 7 bases fit TRBD2. Germline V lookup: CDR1 MNHEY, CDR2 SVGAGI. V gave up 2 bases and J gave up 7 bases; unmatched junction bases: 8. The CDR3 loop spans 15 amino acids. The CDR3 loop reads CASSYRDGGGNEQFF. CDR3 nucleotide sequence: TGTGCCAGCAGTTACCGGGACGGGGGAGGGAATGAGCAGTTCTTC.

J is TRBJ2-2 and V is TRBV5-4; D may be TRBD1 (5 bases). The CDR3 runs to 15 residues. CDR1 and CDR2 (germline): SGHNT, YYREEE (reference sequence). The V end lost 1 base, the J end lost 5 bases, and 12 bases lay between the germline ends. The DNA for the CDR3 is TGTGCCAGCAGCTTGCAGGGTAGAGTAACCGGGGAGCTGTTTTTT. Its protein product is CASSLQGRVTGELFF.

The chain is built from TRBV29-1 and TRBJ2-1; weak D call: TRBD2 (5 bases). Germline CDR1 is SQVTM and CDR2 is ANQGSEA. The CDR3 runs to 12 residues. V was clipped by 8 bases and J by 3 bases, with 11 bases between them. The CDR3 nucleotides read TGCAGCTCTGTCGGACTCTACAATGAGCAGTTCTTC. Its translation is CSSVGLYNEQFF.

V is TRBV2 and J is TRBJ2-6; 7 nucleotides agree with TRBD1. In germline, CDR1 is SNHLY, CDR2 FYNNEI. V was pared by 6 bases and J by 1 base, with 6 bases of the junction left unmatched. CDR3 length: 16 amino acids. The CDR3 coding sequence is TGTGCCAGCAGCGGGGACAGTAAGTCTGGGGCCAACGTCCTGACTTTC. Translated: CASSGDSKSGANVLTF.

This chain uses TRBV7-9 with TRBJ2-2, with D perhaps TRBD1 (6 bases). The germline gives CDR1 SEHNR, CDR2 FQNEAQ (reference sequence). Trimming removed 4 bases from V and 2 bases from J, with 20 bases in between. The CDR3 is 18 residues long. The chain's CDR3 is CASSSRDTSWDNTGELFF. The DNA for the CDR3 is TGTGCCAGCAGCTCCCGGGACACCTCATGGGACAACACCGGGGAGCTGTTTTTT. Together with reference TRBV7-9 and TRBJ2-2, the CDR3 gives the full variable domain: DTGVSQNPRHKITKRGQNVTFRCDPISEHNRLYWYRQTLGQGPEFLTYFQNEAQLEKSRLLSDRFSAERPKGSFSTLEIQRTEQGDSAMYLCASSSRDTSWDNTGELFFGEGSRLTVL.

The V gene is TRBV11-3, the J gene TRBJ2-6; perhaps TRBD1 as D (6 bases). V lost 6 bases and J 2 bases, leaving 14 bases between the germline ends. The CDR3 is 16 amino acids. Germline V gives CDR1 SGHNT, CDR2 YENEEA. CDR3 coding DNA: TGTGCCAGCAGTCGCGACAGGACACCTGGGGCCAACGTCCTGACTTTC. Translation: CASSRDRTPGANVLTF.

This clone came up a few times. This chain links TRBV7-7 with TRBJ2-7; tentatively, D is TRBD2 (6 bases). V dropped 3 bases and J dropped 5 bases, with 14 bases sitting between them. The CDR3 sequence is 14 residues long. Germline CDR1 reads SSHAT; CDR2 reads FNYEAQ (reference sequence). Here the CDR3 reads CASSLDGSANEQYF. In DNA form, the CDR3 reads TGTGCCAGCAGCTTGGACGGGAGCGCAAACGAGCAGTACTTC.

This clone showed up just a few times. The V gene is TRBV6-1, the J gene TRBJ1-2; D call uncertain. The CDR3 extends over 13 amino acids. V was pared by 3 bases and J by 8 bases, with 13 bases between. Germline V CDR1 and CDR2: MNHNS, SASEGT. CDR3 in amino acids: CASSDGETGGYTF. The CDR3 DNA sequence: TGTGCCAGCAGTGACGGGGAGACGGGCGGCTACACCTTC.

In nucleotides, the CDR3 is TGCGCCAGCAGCCCCGGGGGTGGGGACACTGAAGCTTTCTTT. The encoded protein is CASSPGGGDTEAFF. The rearrangement uses TRBV4-1 and TRBJ1-1, with D perhaps TRBD1 (5 bases). V lost 4 bases and J lost 3, with 12 bases in between. CDR1 MGHRA and CDR2 YSYEKL come from the germline V gene. CDR3 length: 14 residues.

CDR3 in DNA: TGCGCCAGCAGCGTACTGAGCAATCAGCCCCAGCATTTT. Translated, it gives CASSVLSNQPQHF. V is TRBV5-1 and J is TRBJ1-5, with unresolved D. Germline CDR1 is SGHRS and CDR2 is YFSETQ. Deletions cut 4 bases from V and 1 base from J, with 6 bases between. This CDR3 is 13 amino acids long.

The chain's CDR3 is CAGRWGNYGYTF. CDR3 in DNA: TGTGCCGGGCGGTGGGGTAACTATGGCTACACCTTC. The chain combines TRBV6-1 with TRBJ1-2; D unclear. The germline V gene encodes CDR1 MNHNS and CDR2 SASEGT. The CDR3 has 12 amino acids. Trimming cost V 11 bases and J 1 base, with 11 bases left between them.

This chain connects TRBV7-3 to TRBJ1-1, with TRBD1 as a possible D gene (6 bases). Per the germline V gene, CDR1 is SGHTA and CDR2 is FQGTGA. V was pared by 1 base and J by 1 base, with 7 bases between. The length of the CDR3 is 14 residues. The CDR3 is CASSLMGANTEAFF. CDR3 nucleotide sequence: TGTGCCAGCAGCTTAATGGGGGCGAACACTGAAGCTTTCTTT.

The gene calls are TRBV6-5 and TRBJ2-1; D is uncertain. The CDR3 is 15 residues long. Per the germline V gene, CDR1 is MNHEY and CDR2 is SVGAGI. With 2 bases removed from V and 6 bases from J, the gap between germline ends came to 14 bases. The CDR3 sequence is CASSYAGSSGNEQFF. The CDR3, as DNA: TGTGCCAGCAGTTACGCCGGCAGCTCGGGCAATGAGCAGTTCTTC.

Here the CDR3 DNA reads TGTGCCACCAGCGCGGGAATCGGTGCAGATACGCAGTATTTT. This encodes CATSAGIGADTQYF. The chain employs TRBV15 and TRBJ2-3, with D possibly TRBD2 on 6 matching bases. V was cut by 5 bases and J by 4 bases, with 13 bases left in between. The germline CDR1 and CDR2 sequences are LNHNV and YYDKDF (reference sequence). There are 14 residues in the CDR3.

A single count supports this clone. The chain links TRBV2 to TRBJ2-2; D may be TRBD1 or TRBD2 (6 bases each). The V end lost 7 bases, the J end lost 6 bases, and 12 bases lay between the germline ends. Germline V gene sequence: CDR1 SNHLY, CDR2 FYNNEI. CDR3 length equals 13 residues. The CDR3 DNA reads TGTGCCAGCAAGACCGGGGGCGCCGGGGAGCTGTTTTTT. Translation gives CASKTGGAGELFF. Full variable domain (missing parts from reference TRBV2 and TRBJ2-2): EPEVTQTPSHQVTQMGQEVILRCVPISNHLYFYWYRQILGQKVEFLVSFYNNEISEKSEIFDDQFSVERPDGSNFTLKIRSTKLEDSAMYFCASKTGGAGELFFGEGSRLTVL.

V and J are TRBV5-1 and TRBJ1-1; 8 nucleotides agree with TRBD1. Germline CDR1 is SGHRS and CDR2 is YFSETQ. J gave up 5 bases and V 1 base, and 4 bases lay outside the gene matches. The CDR3 has 14 residues. The CDR3 DNA is TGCGCCAGCAGCTTGACAGGGGGTGGGACTGAAGCTTTCTTT. This encodes CASSLTGGGTEAFF.

This clone has only one observation. The chain is built from TRBV11-1 and TRBJ2-1; 9 bases map to TRBD2. The J segment lost 12 bases and the V segment lost 7 bases, leaving 13 bases of the junction unmatched. This CDR3 is 14 amino acids long. The germline gives CDR1 SGHAT, CDR2 FQDESV (reference sequence). CDR3: CASTTSGGVVGQFF. The CDR3 bases are TGTGCCAGCACGACTAGCGGCGGTGTGGTTGGGCAGTTCTTC.

The chain employs TRBV7-2 and TRBJ2-7; D possibly corresponds to TRBD2 (5 bases). Germline V gene sequence: CDR1 SGHTA, CDR2 FQGNSA. This CDR3 spans 15 amino acids. V dropped 4 bases and J dropped 0 bases, with 13 bases sitting between them. The CDR3 DNA sequence: TGTGCCAGCAGCTCGCCCGGGCTAGCCTCCTACGAGCAGTACTTC. It yields the protein CASSSPGLASYEQYF.

The chain links TRBV28 to TRBJ1-5, with a tentative D call TRBD1 (5 bases). The germline V gene encodes CDR1 MDHEN and CDR2 SYDVKM. The CDR3 is 15 residues long. Deletions cut 3 bases from V and 0 bases from J, with 9 bases between. CDR3 sequence: CASSFQGLSNQPQHF. The CDR3 coding sequence is TGTGCCAGCAGTTTTCAGGGTCTTAGCAATCAGCCCCAGCATTTT.

This chain links TRBV6-6 with TRBJ2-7; D not resolved. V lost 4 bases and J 2 bases, leaving 12 bases between the germline ends. The CDR3 loop spans 14 amino acids. Germline V gives CDR1 MNHNY, CDR2 SVGAGI (reference sequence). The CDR3 loop reads CASSSSGETYEQYF. CDR3 sequence (DNA): TGTGCCAGCAGTTCCTCGGGCGAGACCTACGAGCAGTACTTC.

This chain links TRBV5-6 with TRBJ2-5; 7 bases align to TRBD1. V was clipped by 1 base and J by 2 bases; unmatched bases: 5. The CDR3 contains 15 residues. CDR1 and CDR2 (germline): SGHDT, YYEEEE. The CDR3 region is CASSLIGRGQETQYF. CDR3 nucleotides: TGTGCCAGCAGCTTGATAGGCAGGGGGCAAGAGACCCAGTACTTC.

J is TRBJ1-4 and V is TRBV10-3; possibly TRBD1 for D (5 bases). V was cut by 0 bases and J by 13 bases, with 12 bases left in between. CDR1 is ENHRY and CDR2 is SYGVKD in the germline V gene. The CDR3 contains 13 residues. DNA of the CDR3: TGTGCCATCAGTGAGTCGAAGGGGCAGAGACTGTTTTTT. Translating gives CAISESKGQRLFF.

The rearrangement uses TRBV10-3 and TRBJ2-2; D ambiguous. This CDR3 is built from 16 residues. Trimming removed 6 bases from V and 1 base from J, with 15 bases in between. CDR1 ENHRY and CDR2 SYGVKD come from the germline V gene. The DNA for the CDR3 is TGTGCCATCAGCTCGATGGTCCCCGGGAACACCGGGGAGCTGTTTTTT. Translated, it gives CAISSMVPGNTGELFF.